This T cell receptor beta chain was documented in a study of shared clonotypes between healthy human individuals. Profiled with immunoSEQ multiplex PCR; TCRdb holds only in-frame clones, not every one. The sample holds hundreds of thousands of clones, around 97% seen once. Study-wide results and caveats: Around 5.3% of naive CD4 clonotypes were shared across a few donors.

Trimming pared 1 base from V and 5 bases from J, leaving 5 bases between. This CDR3 comprises 12 residues. Germline assignment: CDR1 MDHEN and CDR2 SYDVKM. Points on this clone: Its antigen remains unidentified.

This TCR was sampled from a woman under 40 in good health. The V gene is TRBV28, the J gene TRBJ1-1; D call uncertain. Sequenced material: naive CD4+ T cells sorted from blood. Subset meaning: CD45RA+ positively selected. The CDR3 loop reads CASSLFGTEAFF. Here the CDR3 DNA reads TGTGCCAGCAGTTTATTCGGGACTGAAGCTTTCTTT. The full variable domain, completed using reference TRBV28 and TRBJ1-1, is DVKVTQSSRYLVKRTGEKVFLECVQDMDHENMFWYRQDPGLGLRLIYFSYDVKMKEKGDIPEGYSVSREKKERFSLILESASTNQTSMYLCASSLFGTEAFFGQGTRLTVV.